This T cell receptor (beta chain) emerged from a study of T cells after yellow fever vaccination. Overall study context: SMART-Seq v4 Ultra Low Input handled preparation of low-cell-number fractions.

Making TCR cDNA involved 5'RACE template switching, which added UMIs and a universal primer site. Via MiXCR, TCRdb re-called the 5' RACE reads, giving one row per CDR3 protein. This table has about 550,000 distinct CDR3 sequences, roughly a fifth appearing once. Findings and caveats of the study: Clonotype sharing between CD4 and CD8 compartments was small.

The CDR3 is made up of 13 amino acids. V lost 1 base and J lost 7; bases outside the gene matches: 6. From germline, CDR1 is DFQATT and CDR2 SNEGSKA (reference sequence). This clonotype occurred a few times. Its target is not known. The clonotype comes from a man aged 25 to 40 who received the YFV17D yellow fever vaccine. This specimen consisted of PBMCs, obtained 15 days after the yellow fever booster vaccination. J is TRBJ2-5 and V is TRBV20-1, with 7 nucleotides matching TRBD2. The CDR3 spells CSARVEGEGTQYF. The CDR3 region has the DNA TGCAGTGCTAGAGTCGAAGGGGAGGGGACCCAGTACTTC.